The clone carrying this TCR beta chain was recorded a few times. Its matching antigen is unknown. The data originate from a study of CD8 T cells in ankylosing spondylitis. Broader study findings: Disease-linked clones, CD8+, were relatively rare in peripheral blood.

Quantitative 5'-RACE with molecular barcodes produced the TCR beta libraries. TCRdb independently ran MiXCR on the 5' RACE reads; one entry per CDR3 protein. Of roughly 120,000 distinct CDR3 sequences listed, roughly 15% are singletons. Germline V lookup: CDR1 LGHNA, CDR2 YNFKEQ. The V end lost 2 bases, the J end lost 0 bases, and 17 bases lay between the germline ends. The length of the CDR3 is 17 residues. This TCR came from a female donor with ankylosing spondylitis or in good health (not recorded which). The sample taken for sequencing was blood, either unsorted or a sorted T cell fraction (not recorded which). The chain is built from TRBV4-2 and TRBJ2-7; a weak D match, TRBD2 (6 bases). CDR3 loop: CASSQTGTREGSYEQYF. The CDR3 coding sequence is TGTGCCAGCAGCCAAACGGGGACTCGAGAGGGCTCCTACGAGCAGTACTTC.